This T cell receptor beta chain was recorded in a study of T cells in Graves' hyperthyroidism and ophthalmopathy. General study points: Most thyroid clonotypes with frequency above 0.001 were detected in blood.

Not enrolled were patients with uncontrolled infection, other autoimmune disease, pregnancy or lactation. Diagnoses were made from clinical symptoms, serum measures (thyroxine and TRAb), thyroid ultrasound and orbital computed tomography. This clonotype occurred many times. Its antigen is still unknown. Amplification of TCR beta CDR3 regions used RNA as the template. The TCR CDR3 was amplified in a first-round RT-PCR using the HTBI primer set. A single record per CDR3 protein comes from TCRdb applying MiXCR to the multiplex PCR reads. The sample holds approximately 640,000 distinct CDR3 sequences, about 45% seen once. The sequence was obtained from an adult man with Graves' disease, either hyperthyroidism or ophthalmopathy (not recorded which). The specimen was peripheral blood or thyroid tissue (not recorded which).

CDR3 DNA: TGCAGCGTTGATCCCGCAGGGGAGAAAACCAACGTCCTGACTTTC. Translated, it gives CSVDPAGEKTNVLTF. The V and J genes are TRBV29-1 and TRBJ2-6; tentatively, D is TRBD1 (6 bases). CDR3 size: 15 residues. Germline V gene lookup returns CDR1 SQVTM and CDR2 ANQGSEA. Trimming stripped 3 bases from V and 8 bases from J, with 17 bases between. Full variable domain (rest looked up from reference TRBV29-1 and TRBJ2-6): SAVISQKPSRDICQRGTSLTIQCQVDSQVTMMFWYRQQPGQSLTLIATANQGSEATYESGFVIDKFPISRPNLTFSTLTVSNMSPEDSSIYLCSVDPAGEKTNVLTFGAGSRLTVL.